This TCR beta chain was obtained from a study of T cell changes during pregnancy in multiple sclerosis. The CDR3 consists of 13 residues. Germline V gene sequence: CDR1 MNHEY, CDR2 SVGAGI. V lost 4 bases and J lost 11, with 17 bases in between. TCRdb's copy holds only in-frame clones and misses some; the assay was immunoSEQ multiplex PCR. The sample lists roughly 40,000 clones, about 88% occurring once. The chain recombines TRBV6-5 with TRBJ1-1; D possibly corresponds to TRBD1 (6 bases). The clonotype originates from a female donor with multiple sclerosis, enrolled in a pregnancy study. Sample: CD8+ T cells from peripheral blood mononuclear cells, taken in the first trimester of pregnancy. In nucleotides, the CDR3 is TGTGCCAGCAGTTTGACCCCCAGGGGTGAGGCTTTCTTT. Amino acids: CASSLTPRGEAFF.